A selection of T cell receptor beta chains follows, all from one sample in a study of T cell responses to AZD1222 COVID-19 vaccine. TCRdb keeps only in-frame clones here, not all; method: immunoSEQ multiplex PCR. In the table there are approximately 50,000 clones, nearly 80% of which are singletons. Sequenced here: peripheral blood, sampled 28 days after the second AZD1222 dose. Receptor source: an adult who received the AZD1222 COVID-19 vaccine. CDR3s include the opening cysteine and the closing phenylalanine or tryptophan. D genes are given only for firm matches. Not all rows give a size; the values are once, few, many and, for expanded clones, a class.

NA	TRBV28	TRBD2	TRBJ2-3	CASSSVAGGRTDTQYF	TGTGCCAGCAGTTCCGTAGCGGGAGGCCGCACAGATACGCAGTATTTT
NA	TRBV28	NA	TRBJ2-6	CASSLSYSGANVLTF	TGTGCCAGCAGTTTAAGTTACTCTGGGGCCAACGTCCTGACTTTC
once	TRBV2	TRBD2	TRBJ2-1	CASSELGTSVNEQFF	TGTGCCAGCAGTGAATTAGGGACTAGCGTTAATGAGCAGTTCTTC
few	TRBV3-1/TRBV3-2	NA	TRBJ2-5	CASSQNKETQYF	TGTGCCAGCAGCCAGAATAAAGAGACCCAGTACTTC
NA	TRBV20-1	TRBD1	TRBJ1-5	CSASKLGQDNQPQHF	TGCAGTGCTAGTAAGTTAGGACAGGACAATCAGCCCCAGCATTTT
NA	TRBV18	NA	TRBJ1-5	CASSPGSNQPQHF	TGTGCCAGCTCACCAGGGAGTAATCAGCCCCAGCATTTT
NA	TRBV11-2	NA	TRBJ2-1	CASSFTSSNEQFF	TGTGCCAGCAGCTTCACCTCATCTAATGAGCAGTTCTTC
NA	TRBV6-2/TRBV6-3	NA	TRBJ1-1	CASSWVVGAEAFF	TGTGCCAGCAGTTGGGTCGTGGGGGCTGAAGCTTTCTTT
NA	TRBV11-2	TRBD1	TRBJ2-3	CASSARTGDADTQYF	TGTGCCAGCAGCGCGCGGACAGGGGATGCAGATACGCAGTATTTT
NA	TRBV6-2/TRBV6-3	NA	TRBJ2-5	CASSTLLQETQYF	TGTGCCAGCAGTACACTACTCCAAGAGACCCAGTACTTC
few	TRBV6-4	NA	TRBJ1-1	CASSSDGNTEAFF	TGTGCCAGCAGTTCGGACGGAAACACTGAAGCTTTCTTT
NA	TRBV15	TRBD2	TRBJ2-5	CATGLGLAGNSQETQYF	TGTGCCACGGGGCTAGGGCTAGCGGGGAACTCACAAGAGACCCAGTACTTC
NA	TRBV18	TRBD2	TRBJ2-3	CASSSTSSTDTQYF	TGTGCCAGCTCATCGACTAGCAGCACAGATACGCAGTATTTT
NA	TRBV7-6	NA	TRBJ2-3	CASSLTAFSTDTQYF	TGTGCCAGCAGCCTTACAGCATTTAGCACAGATACGCAGTATTTT
NA	TRBV7-7	NA	TRBJ2-1	CASSPGGTGYNEQFF	TGTGCTAGCAGCCCCGGGGGCACGGGGTACAATGAGCAGTTCTTC
NA	TRBV5-1	NA	TRBJ1-2	CASSLTDYYGYTF	TGCGCCAGCAGCTTGACGGACTACTATGGCTACACCTTC
NA	TRBV30	NA	TRBJ1-1	CAWSGRSRNTEAFF	TGTGCCTGGAGTGGCAGGTCTCGGAACACTGAAGCTTTCTTT
NA	TRBV4-1	TRBD2	TRBJ2-1	CASSQGTLAGVGEQFF	TGCGCCAGCAGCCAAGGGACCCTAGCGGGGGTGGGAGAGCAGTTCTTC
NA	TRBV5-1	TRBD1	TRBJ1-6	CASRAGQGGSPLHF	TGCGCCAGCAGAGCCGGACAGGGTGGTTCACCCCTCCACTTT
NA	TRBV7-3	NA	TRBJ2-2	CASSPAWPNTGELFF	TGTGCCAGCAGCCCGGCATGGCCGAACACCGGGGAGCTGTTTTTT